This T cell receptor (beta chain) was sequenced for a study of CD8 T cells in Susac syndrome. Sequencing of TCR beta was undertaken in CD8+ and CD4+ T cells derived from blood. Trimming removed 4 bases from V and 2 bases from J, with 14 bases in between. Looked up from germline, CDR1 is GTSNPN and CDR2 is SVGIG (reference sequence). There are 14 residues in the CDR3. Random hexamers were used to reverse transcribe an amount of roughly 0.5 to 1 ug RNA. Each CDR3 protein gets one entry after TCRdb re-called the immunoSEQ multiplex PCR reads with MiXCR. The sample carries about 280,000 distinct CDR3 sequences, 85% recorded once.

This TCR derives from a human donor with multiple sclerosis. The chain links TRBV30 to TRBJ1-2; D perhaps matches TRBD1 (6 bases). Sequencing used CD8+ T cells from PBMCs. CDR3 protein: CAWIHREPNYGYTF. The CDR3 DNA is TGTGCCTGGATTCACAGGGAGCCAAACTATGGCTACACCTTC.